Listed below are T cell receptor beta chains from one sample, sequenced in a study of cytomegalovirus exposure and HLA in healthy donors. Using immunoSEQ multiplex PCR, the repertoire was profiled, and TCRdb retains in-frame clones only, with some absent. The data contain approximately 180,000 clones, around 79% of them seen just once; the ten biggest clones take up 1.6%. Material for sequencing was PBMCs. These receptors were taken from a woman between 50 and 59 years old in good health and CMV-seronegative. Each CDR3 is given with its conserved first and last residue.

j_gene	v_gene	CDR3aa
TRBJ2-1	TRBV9	CASSTGSSSSYNEQFF
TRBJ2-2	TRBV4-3	CASSQGLGATTGELFF
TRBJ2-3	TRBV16	CASSQPRGGRTDTQYF
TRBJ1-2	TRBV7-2	CASSLGGTGDKGYTF
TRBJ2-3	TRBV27	CASSPQGTSTDTQYF
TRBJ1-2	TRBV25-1	CASSDLTIRQGGYGYTF
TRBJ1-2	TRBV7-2	CASSYQAYGYTF
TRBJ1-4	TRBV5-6	CASSLRGRKLTLEKLFF
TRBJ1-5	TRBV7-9	CASSPGTGAGYQPQHF
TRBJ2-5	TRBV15	CATSRVSGFQETQYF
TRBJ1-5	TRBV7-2	CASSPRWYGNQPQHF